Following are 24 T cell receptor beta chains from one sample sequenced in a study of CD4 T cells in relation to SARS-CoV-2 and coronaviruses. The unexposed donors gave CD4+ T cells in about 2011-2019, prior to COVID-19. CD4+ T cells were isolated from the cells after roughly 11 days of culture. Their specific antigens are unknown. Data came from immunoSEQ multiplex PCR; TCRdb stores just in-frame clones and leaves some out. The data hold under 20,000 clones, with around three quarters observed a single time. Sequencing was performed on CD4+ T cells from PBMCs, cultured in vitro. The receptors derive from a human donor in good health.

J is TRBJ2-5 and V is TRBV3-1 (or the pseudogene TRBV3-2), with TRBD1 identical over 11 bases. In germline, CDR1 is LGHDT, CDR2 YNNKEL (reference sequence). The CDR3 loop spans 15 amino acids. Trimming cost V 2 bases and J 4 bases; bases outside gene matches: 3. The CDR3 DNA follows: TGTGCCAGCAGCCAAAGGACAGGGGGCATAGAGACCCAGTACTTC. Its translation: CASSQRTGGIETQYF.

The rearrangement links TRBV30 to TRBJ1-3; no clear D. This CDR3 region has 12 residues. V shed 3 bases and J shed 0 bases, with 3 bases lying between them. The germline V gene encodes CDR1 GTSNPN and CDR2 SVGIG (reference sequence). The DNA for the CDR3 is TGTGCCTGGAGGGCCTCTGGAAACACCATATATTTT. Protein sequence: CAWRASGNTIYF.

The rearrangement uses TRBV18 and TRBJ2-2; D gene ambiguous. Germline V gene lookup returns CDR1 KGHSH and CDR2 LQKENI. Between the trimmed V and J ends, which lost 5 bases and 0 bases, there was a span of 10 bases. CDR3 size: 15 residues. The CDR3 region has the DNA TGTGCCAGCTCAGCGACTGGTGCGAACACCGGGGAGCTGTTTTTT. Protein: CASSATGANTGELFF.

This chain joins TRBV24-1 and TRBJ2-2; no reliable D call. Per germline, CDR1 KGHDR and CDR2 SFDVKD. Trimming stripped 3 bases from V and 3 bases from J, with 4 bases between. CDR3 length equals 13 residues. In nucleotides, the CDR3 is TGTGCCACCAGTGATCCCTACACCGGGGAGCTGTTTTTT. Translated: CATSDPYTGELFF.

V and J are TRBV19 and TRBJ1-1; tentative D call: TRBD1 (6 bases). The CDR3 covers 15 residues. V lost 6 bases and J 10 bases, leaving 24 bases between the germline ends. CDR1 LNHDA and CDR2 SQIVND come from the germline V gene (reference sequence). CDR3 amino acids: CASSPPRGASPAAFF. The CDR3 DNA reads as TGTGCCAGTAGCCCTCCCCGGGGGGCATCCCCTGCAGCTTTCTTT.

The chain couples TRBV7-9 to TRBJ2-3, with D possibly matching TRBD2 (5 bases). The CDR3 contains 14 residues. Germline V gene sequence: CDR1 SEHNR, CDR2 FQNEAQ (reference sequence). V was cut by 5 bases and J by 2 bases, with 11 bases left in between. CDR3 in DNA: TGTGCCAGCAGCCGGGATTTTTTCACAGATACGCAGTATTTT. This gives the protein CASSRDFFTDTQYF.

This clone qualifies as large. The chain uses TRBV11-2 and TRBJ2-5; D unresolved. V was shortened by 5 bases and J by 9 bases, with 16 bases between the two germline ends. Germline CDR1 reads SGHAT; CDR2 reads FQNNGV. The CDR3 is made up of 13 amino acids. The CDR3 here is CASSPTETLAQYF. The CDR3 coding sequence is TGTGCCAGCAGCCCTACTGAAACCTTGGCCCAGTACTTC.

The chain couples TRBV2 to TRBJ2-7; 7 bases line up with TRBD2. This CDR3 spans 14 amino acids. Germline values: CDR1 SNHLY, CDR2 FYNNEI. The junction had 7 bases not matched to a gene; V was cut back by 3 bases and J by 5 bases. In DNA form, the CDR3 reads TGTGCCAGCAGTGAGGCGGGAGAGATCGACGAGCAGTACTTC. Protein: CASSEAGEIDEQYF.

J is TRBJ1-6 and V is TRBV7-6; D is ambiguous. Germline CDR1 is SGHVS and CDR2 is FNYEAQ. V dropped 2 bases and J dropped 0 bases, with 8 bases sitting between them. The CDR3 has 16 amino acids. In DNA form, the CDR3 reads TGTGCCAGCAGCTTATTTGAGAGCTCCTATAATTCACCCCTCCACTTT. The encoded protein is CASSLFESSYNSPLHF.

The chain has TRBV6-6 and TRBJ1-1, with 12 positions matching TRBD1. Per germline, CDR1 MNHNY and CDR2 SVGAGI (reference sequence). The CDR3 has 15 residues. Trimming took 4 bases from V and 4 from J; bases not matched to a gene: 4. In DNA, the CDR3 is TGTGCCAGCAGTTCCGGGACAGGGGGCGGCACTGAAGCTTTCTTT. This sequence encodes CASSSGTGGGTEAFF.

The CDR3 bases are TGTGCCAGCAGTGACCCTAGCGGGAGGGCGAACACCGGGGAGCTGTTTTTT. Its translation: CASSDPSGRANTGELFF. This chain joins TRBV25-1 and TRBJ2-2; TRBD2 matches 12 bases. The CDR3 has 17 amino acids. Germline CDR1 and CDR2: MGHDK and SYGVNS. V shed 3 bases and J 0 bases; nucleotides not matched to a gene: 2.

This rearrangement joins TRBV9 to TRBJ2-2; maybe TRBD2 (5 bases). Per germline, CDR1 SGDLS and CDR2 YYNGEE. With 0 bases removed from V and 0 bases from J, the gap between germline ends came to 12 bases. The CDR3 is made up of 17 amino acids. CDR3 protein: CASSVVPAEANTGELFF. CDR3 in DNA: TGTGCCAGCAGCGTAGTCCCAGCGGAGGCGAACACCGGGGAGCTGTTTTTT.

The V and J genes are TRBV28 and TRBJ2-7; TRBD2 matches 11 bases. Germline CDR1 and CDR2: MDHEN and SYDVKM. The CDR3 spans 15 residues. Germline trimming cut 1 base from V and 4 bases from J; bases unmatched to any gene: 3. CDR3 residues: CASSLLAGGKYEQYF. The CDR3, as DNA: TGTGCCAGCAGTTTATTAGCGGGAGGGAAGTACGAGCAGTACTTC.

DNA for the CDR3: TGTGCCAGCAGATCCGGGACAGGGGGGTCCTACGAGCAGTACTTC. It codes for CASRSGTGGSYEQYF. The gene calls are TRBV2 and TRBJ2-7, with 11 nucleotides matching TRBD1. V was pared by 6 bases and J by 1 base, with 5 bases of the junction left unmatched. Germline values: CDR1 SNHLY, CDR2 FYNNEI. The CDR3 is 15 residues long.

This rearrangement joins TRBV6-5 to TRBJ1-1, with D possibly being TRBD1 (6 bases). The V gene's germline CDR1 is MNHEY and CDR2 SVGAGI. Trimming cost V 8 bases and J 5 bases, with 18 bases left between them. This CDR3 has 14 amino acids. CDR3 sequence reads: CASPGKGVGTEAFF. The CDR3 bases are TGTGCCAGCCCAGGGAAGGGGGTAGGGACTGAAGCTTTCTTT.

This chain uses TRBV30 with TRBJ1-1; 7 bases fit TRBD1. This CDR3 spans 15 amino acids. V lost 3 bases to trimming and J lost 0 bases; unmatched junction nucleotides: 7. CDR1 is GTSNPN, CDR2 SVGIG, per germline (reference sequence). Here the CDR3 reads CAWRDRTNVNTEAFF. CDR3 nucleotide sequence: TGTGCCTGGAGGGACAGGACTAATGTGAACACTGAAGCTTTCTTT.

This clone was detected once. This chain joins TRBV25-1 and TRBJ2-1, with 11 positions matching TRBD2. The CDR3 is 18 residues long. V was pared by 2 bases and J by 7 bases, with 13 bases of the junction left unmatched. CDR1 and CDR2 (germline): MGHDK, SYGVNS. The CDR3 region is CASSENVAGGPDRNEQFF. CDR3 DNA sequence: TGTGCCAGCAGTGAAAATGTAGCGGGAGGGCCTGATAGGAATGAGCAGTTCTTC.

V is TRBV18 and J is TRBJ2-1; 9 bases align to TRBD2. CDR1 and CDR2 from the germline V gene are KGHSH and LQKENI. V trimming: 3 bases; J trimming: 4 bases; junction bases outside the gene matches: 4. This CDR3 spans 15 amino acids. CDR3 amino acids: CASSPERGVYNEQFF. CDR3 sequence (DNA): TGTGCCAGCTCACCTGAGCGGGGGGTATACAATGAGCAGTTCTTC.

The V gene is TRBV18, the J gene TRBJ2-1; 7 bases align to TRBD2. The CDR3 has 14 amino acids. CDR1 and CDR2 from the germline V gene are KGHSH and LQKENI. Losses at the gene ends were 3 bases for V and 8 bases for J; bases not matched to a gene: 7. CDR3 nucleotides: TGTGCCAGCTCACCCCGCGGGGAGGGAGATGAGCAGTTCTTC. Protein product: CASSPRGEGDEQFF.

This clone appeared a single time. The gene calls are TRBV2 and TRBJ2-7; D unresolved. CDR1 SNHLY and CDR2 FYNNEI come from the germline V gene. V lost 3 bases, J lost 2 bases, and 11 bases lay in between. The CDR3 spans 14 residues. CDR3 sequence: CASSDPRTPYEQYF. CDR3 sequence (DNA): TGTGCCAGCAGTGACCCCCGGACCCCCTACGAGCAGTACTTC.

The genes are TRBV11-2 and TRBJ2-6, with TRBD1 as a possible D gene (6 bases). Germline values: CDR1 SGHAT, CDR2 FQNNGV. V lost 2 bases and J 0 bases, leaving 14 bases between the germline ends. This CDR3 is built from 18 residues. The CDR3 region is CASSLWGQSSSGANVLTF. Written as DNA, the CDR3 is TGTGCCAGCAGCTTATGGGGGCAATCCAGCTCTGGGGCCAACGTCCTGACTTTC.

The CDR3 is CASGVLAGATKNIQYF. As DNA, the CDR3 is TGTGCCAGCGGCGTCTTAGCGGGAGCTACCAAAAACATTCAGTACTTC. V usage is TRBV19 and J usage is TRBJ2-4; 9 bases agree with TRBD2. This CDR3 contains 16 residues. The germline V gene has CDR1 LNHDA and CDR2 SQIVND (reference sequence). V shed 9 bases, J shed 2 bases, and the junction held 11 bases outside the gene matches.

The CDR3 bases are TGTGCCAGCAGTGATTTGGGTTCGAGGCCCGGGGAGCTGTTTTTT. Translating gives CASSDLGSRPGELFF. The V and J genes are TRBV2 and TRBJ2-2, with no clear D. CDR3 length: 15 residues. Germline V gives CDR1 SNHLY, CDR2 FYNNEI. V was trimmed by 3 bases and J by 6 bases, leaving 14 bases between them.

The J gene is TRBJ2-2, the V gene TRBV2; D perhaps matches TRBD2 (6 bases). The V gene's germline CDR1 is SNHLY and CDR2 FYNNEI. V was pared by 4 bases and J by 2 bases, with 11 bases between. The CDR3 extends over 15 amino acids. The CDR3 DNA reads TGTGCCAGCAGTGGGACTACTTTAAACACCGGGGAGCTGTTTTTT. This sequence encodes CASSGTTLNTGELFF.